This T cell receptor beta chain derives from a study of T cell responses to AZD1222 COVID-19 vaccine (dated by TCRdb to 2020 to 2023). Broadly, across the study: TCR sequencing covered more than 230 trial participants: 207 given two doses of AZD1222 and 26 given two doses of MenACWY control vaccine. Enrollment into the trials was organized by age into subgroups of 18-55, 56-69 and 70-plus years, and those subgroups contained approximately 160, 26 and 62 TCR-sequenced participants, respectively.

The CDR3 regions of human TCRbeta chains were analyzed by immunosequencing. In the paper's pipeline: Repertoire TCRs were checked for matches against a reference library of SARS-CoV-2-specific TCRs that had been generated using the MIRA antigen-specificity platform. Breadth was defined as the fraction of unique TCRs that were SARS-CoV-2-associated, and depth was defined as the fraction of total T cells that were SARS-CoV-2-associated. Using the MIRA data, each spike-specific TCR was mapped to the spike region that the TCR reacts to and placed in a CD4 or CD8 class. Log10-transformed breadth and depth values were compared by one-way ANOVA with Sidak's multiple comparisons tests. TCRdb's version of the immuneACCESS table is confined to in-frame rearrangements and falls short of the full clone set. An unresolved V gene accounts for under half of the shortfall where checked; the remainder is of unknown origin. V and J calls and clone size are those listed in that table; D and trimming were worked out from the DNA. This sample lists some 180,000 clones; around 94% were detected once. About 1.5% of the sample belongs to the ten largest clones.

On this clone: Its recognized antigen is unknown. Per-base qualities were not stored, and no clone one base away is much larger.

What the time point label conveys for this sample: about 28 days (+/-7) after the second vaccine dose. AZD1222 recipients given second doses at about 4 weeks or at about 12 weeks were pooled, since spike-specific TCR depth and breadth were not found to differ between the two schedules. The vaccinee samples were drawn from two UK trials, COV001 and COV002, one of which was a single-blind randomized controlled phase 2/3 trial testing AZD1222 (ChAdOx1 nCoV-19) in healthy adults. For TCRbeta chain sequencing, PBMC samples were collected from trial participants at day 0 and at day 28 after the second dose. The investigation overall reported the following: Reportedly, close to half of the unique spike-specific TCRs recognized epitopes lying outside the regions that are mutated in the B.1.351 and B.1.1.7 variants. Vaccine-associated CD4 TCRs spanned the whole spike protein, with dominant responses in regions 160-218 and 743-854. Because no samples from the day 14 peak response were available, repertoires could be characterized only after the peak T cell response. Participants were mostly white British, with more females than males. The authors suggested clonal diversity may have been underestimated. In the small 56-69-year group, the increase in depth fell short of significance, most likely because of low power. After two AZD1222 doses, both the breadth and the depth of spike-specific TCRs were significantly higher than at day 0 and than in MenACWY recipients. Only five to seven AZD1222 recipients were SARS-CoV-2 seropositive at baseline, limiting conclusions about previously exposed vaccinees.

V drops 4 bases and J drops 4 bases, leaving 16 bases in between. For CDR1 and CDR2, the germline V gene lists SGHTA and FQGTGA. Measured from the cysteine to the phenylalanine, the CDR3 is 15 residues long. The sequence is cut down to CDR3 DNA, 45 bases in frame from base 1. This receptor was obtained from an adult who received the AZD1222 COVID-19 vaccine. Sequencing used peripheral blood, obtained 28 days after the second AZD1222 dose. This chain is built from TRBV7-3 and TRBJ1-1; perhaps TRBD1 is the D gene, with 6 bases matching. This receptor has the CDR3 CASSSSSGAGTEAFF. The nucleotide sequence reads TGTGCCAGCAGCTCTTCCTCAGGGGCGGGCACTGAAGCTTTCTTT.